Listed below are T cell receptor beta chains from one sample, sequenced in a study of control samples from healthy donors and cancer patients. TCRdb keeps only in-frame clones here, not all; method: immunoSEQ multiplex PCR. The profile shows some 250,000 clones, over 75% of them singletons. Sequencing was carried out using PBMCs. These receptor sequences come from a woman aged 60 to 75 with lung cancer. Both conserved end residues are part of each CDR3. D genes are given only for firm matches. Some rows have no size entry. The others give once, few or many, or a class for an expanded clone.

NA,NA,TRBV9,TRBJ2-7,TGTGCCAGCAGCGTAGGGTGGGGGGAAAGCTACGAGCAGTACTTC,CASSVGWGESYEQYF
NA,NA,TRBV10-1,TRBJ2-1,TGCGCCACTTCACCGCCTGGGCGGAACAATGAGCAGTTCTTC,CATSPPGRNNEQFF
NA,NA,TRBV28,TRBJ1-2,TGTGCCAGCAGTTTGGGACGCTCGTACGGCTATGGCTACACCTTC,CASSLGRSYGYGYTF
NA,TRBD1,TRBV5-6,TRBJ2-6,TGTGCCAGCAGCTTTCTAAGCGGGACAGGGGGGCCCGGGGCCAACGTCCTGACTTTC,CASSFLSGTGGPGANVLTF
NA,NA,TRBV1,TRBJ2-4,TGCACCAGCAGCCAACCAGGACTAGCGGGAGCGAAAAACATTCAGTACTTC,CTSSQPGLAGAKNIQYF
NA,NA,TRBV2,TRBJ2-2,TGTGCCAGCAGTGAGAGGCACCTCATGAACACCGGGGAGCTGTTTTTT,CASSERHLMNTGELFF
NA,NA,TRBV18,TRBJ2-4,TGTGCCAGCTCACCACCTCGGGCATCCCCGAGAGGGTTAGCCAAAAACATTCAGTACTTC,CASSPPRASPRGLAKNIQYF
few,TRBD2,TRBV5-1,TRBJ2-3,TGCGCCAGCAGCACCGGACGGGGGGGAGATACGCAGTATTTT,CASSTGRGGDTQYF
once,TRBD2,TRBV2,TRBJ2-3,TGTGCCAGCAGGGACCGGACTAGCGGGACTAGCACAGATACGCAGTATTTT,CASRDRTSGTSTDTQYF
NA,TRBD1,TRBV9,TRBJ2-7,TGTGCCAGCAGCGGGAGACCCGGATACGGGACAGGGGCCTACGAGCAGTACTTC,CASSGRPGYGTGAYEQYF
NA,TRBD1,TRBV3-1/TRBV3-2,TRBJ2-7,TGTGCCAGCAGCCTTAGCTCTGGGACAGGAAGTAGCGAGCAGTACTTC,CASSLSSGTGSSEQYF
NA,TRBD1,TRBV5-1,TRBJ1-2,TGCGCCAGCAGCTTGGCGACAGGGCGGGAGAATGGCTACACCTTC,CASSLATGRENGYTF
once,TRBD2,TRBV7-3,TRBJ2-1,TGTGCCAGCAGCTTAATGAGGACTAGCGGGAGGGGCGGGTACAATGAGCAGTTCTTC,CASSLMRTSGRGGYNEQFF
NA,NA,TRBV7-3,TRBJ2-7,TGTGCCAGCAGCCTAATGGGGGTAAAAACCTACGAGCAGTACTTC,CASSLMGVKTYEQYF
NA,NA,TRBV5-1,TRBJ2-1,TGCGCCAGCAGCTTGGCCAGGCCCAATGAGCAGTTCTTC,CASSLARPNEQFF
NA,NA,TRBV7-2,TRBJ2-4,TGTGCCAGCAGCTCTCCCCTCGGGGCGAGGAACATTCAGTACTTC,CASSSPLGARNIQYF
few,NA,TRBV7-2,TRBJ2-7,TGTGCCAGCAGCTTATCCCAAATTCGGGGCGACGAGCAGTACTTC,CASSLSQIRGDEQYF
NA,NA,TRBV28,TRBJ2-7,TGTGCCAGCAGTTTACCCCGGAGAGAGCAGTACTTC,CASSLPRREQYF
NA,NA,TRBV6-5,TRBJ1-1,TGTGCCACCCTCGACCGGGACACGAACACTGAAGCTTTCTTT,CATLDRDTNTEAFF
NA,NA,TRBV15,TRBJ1-2,TGTGCCACCAGCAGAGCTTTACAGGGATACTATGGCTACACCTTC,CATSRALQGYYGYTF
NA,NA,TRBV5-1,TRBJ1-2,TGCGCCAGCAGCGCTTCCGGGAACCGATATGGCTACACCTTC,CASSASGNRYGYTF
few,NA,TRBV9,TRBJ1-4,TGTGCCAGCAGTCCCCCCTCGGGGAGTGAAAAACTGTTTTTT,CASSPPSGSEKLFF
NA,NA,TRBV3-1/TRBV3-2,TRBJ1-2,TGTGCCAGCAGCCGATCCGATTACGGCTACACCTTC,CASSRSDYGYTF
NA,NA,TRBV5-1,TRBJ2-1,TGCGCCAGCAGCCCCCACAGCGCCCGTGGGGATGAGCAGTTCTTC,CASSPHSARGDEQFF
NA,TRBD1,TRBV24-1,TRBJ1-1,TGTGCCACCGTAGGGACAGGCACTGAAGCTTTCTTT,CATVGTGTEAFF
once,TRBD1,TRBV6-2/TRBV6-3,TRBJ2-1,TGTGCCAGCAGTCCCCGGACAGGGGGCGATGAGCAGTTCTTC,CASSPRTGGDEQFF
NA,NA,TRBV19,TRBJ1-1,TGTGCCAGTAGTATCCCGGGACGGACACCTGAAGCTTTCTTT,CASSIPGRTPEAFF
once,NA,TRBV5-6,TRBJ1-3,TGTGCCAGCAGTCACCGGGACTTTGGAAACACCATATATTTT,CASSHRDFGNTIYF
NA,NA,TRBV28,TRBJ1-5,TGTGCCAGCAGTTTAACTGGATCTTATAGCAATCAGCCCCAGCATTTT,CASSLTGSYSNQPQHF
NA,TRBD1,TRBV4-1,TRBJ1-2,TGCGCCAGCAGCTTGGGGGACAGAACCCTTTATGGCTACACCTTC,CASSLGDRTLYGYTF
NA,TRBD2,TRBV2,TRBJ2-1,TGTGCCAGCGGTCGGGAGGGTCTCGGTGAGCAGTTCTTC,CASGREGLGEQFF
NA,NA,TRBV10-3,TRBJ1-2,TGTGCCATCAGTGAAGATCTGGGGGGGGACTATGGCTACACCTTC,CAISEDLGGDYGYTF
NA,TRBD1,TRBV29-1,TRBJ2-7,TGCAGCGTACCCGGGACAGGGGGACGCTACGAGCAGTACTTC,CSVPGTGGRYEQYF
NA,NA,TRBV25-1,TRBJ2-1,TGTGCCAGCAGTCAGCCCCAAACAGGGAGAGGGGCCAATGAGCAGTTCTTC,CASSQPQTGRGANEQFF
NA,NA,TRBV5-8,TRBJ1-6,TGTGCCAGCAGCTTGGGGGGATATAATTCACCCCTCCACTTT,CASSLGGYNSPLHF
NA,TRBD1,TRBV19,TRBJ1-5,TGTGCCAGTAGTATGCCAGGGGGCGCATCGGGCCAGCCCCAGCATTTT,CASSMPGGASGQPQHF
few,TRBD2,TRBV3-1/TRBV3-2,TRBJ2-3,TGTGCCAGCAGCCTAACTCTAGCGGGAGAGGGGGGAGATACGCAGTATTTT,CASSLTLAGEGGDTQYF
NA,NA,TRBV20-1,TRBJ2-7,TGCAGTGCTAGTAGGAACAGCTACGAGCAGTACTTC,CSASRNSYEQYF
NA,TRBD2,TRBV5-1,TRBJ2-5,TGCGCCAGCAGCTTGCAGCGGGAGATCCAAGAGACCCAGTACTTC,CASSLQREIQETQYF
NA,TRBD2,TRBV7-9,TRBJ2-2,TGTGCCAGCAGCTTAGGATGGACTAGCGGAGAGAACACCGGGGAGCTGTTTTTT,CASSLGWTSGENTGELFF
NA,NA,TRBV6-4,TRBJ2-1,TGTGCCAGCAGTGAACGGTGGAGCTCCTACAATGAGCAGTTCTTC,CASSERWSSYNEQFF
NA,TRBD1,TRBV3-1/TRBV3-2,TRBJ1-6,TGTGCCAGCAGCCAAGCGTTGACAGGGAATAATTCACCCCTCCACTTT,CASSQALTGNNSPLHF
many,NA,TRBV19,TRBJ1-2,TGTGCCAGTAGTATAGCGGCGCCGGGGGCGGGCTATGGCTACACCTTC,CASSIAAPGAGYGYTF
NA,TRBD2,TRBV3-1/TRBV3-2,TRBJ2-1,TGTGCCAGCAGTGGTCTAGCTAGCGGGGGAGGTGAGCAGTTCTTC,CASSGLASGGGEQFF
NA,TRBD2,TRBV10-3,TRBJ2-2,TGTGCCATCAGAGGACTAGCGGGAGACGGGGAGCTGTTTTTT,CAIRGLAGDGELFF
NA,TRBD1,TRBV6-5,TRBJ2-2,TGTGCCAGCCAAACGTCGGGACAGGGGGACGGGGAGCTGTTTTTT,CASQTSGQGDGELFF
NA,NA,TRBV7-9,TRBJ1-4,TGTGCCAGCAGCCCCCGGGCAACTAATGAAAAACTGTTTTTT,CASSPRATNEKLFF
NA,NA,TRBV3-1/TRBV3-2,TRBJ1-1,TGTGCCAGCAGTTCAACCGGGGGCAGGGTCACTGAAGCTTTCTTT,CASSSTGGRVTEAFF